This is a list of T cell receptor beta chains from one sample in a study of regulatory T cells in long-lasting Graves disease. One entry per CDR3 protein results from TCRdb running MiXCR on the multiplex PCR reads. Of approximately 310,000 distinct CDR3 sequences in the sample, over 15% were seen once. The sample consisted of peripheral blood mononuclear cells (PBMCs), taken at new diagnosis, from a patient treated with antithyroid drugs. The receptors were gathered from a female donor with Graves disease. CDR3s include the opening cysteine and the closing phenylalanine or tryptophan. The D gene is left open where the match is weak.

>TRBV20-1|-|TRBJ2-2
CSARDNNRANTGELFF
>TRBV19|-|TRBJ1-2
CASSSWGNYGYTF
>TRBV28|TRBD2|TRBJ2-7
CASSKRGTSLFEQYF
>TRBV10-3|-|TRBJ2-2
CAIMEGGTGELFF
>TRBV2|-|TRBJ2-7
CASRRIQGSGYEQYF
>TRBV3-1|-|TRBJ1-5
CASSFRDGNQPQHF
>TRBV3-1|TRBD2|TRBJ2-3
CASSQDPGREITDTQYF
>TRBV10-3|TRBD1|TRBJ1-4
CAISDDRGEKLFF
>TRBV29-1|-|TRBJ2-4
CSVTYRDTKNIQYF
>TRBV2|TRBD2|TRBJ2-1
CASIPGLVTLNEQFF
>TRBV19|-|TRBJ2-1
CASSIDSGSYNEQFF
>TRBV11-2|-|TRBJ2-3
CASSLGVGDTQYF
>TRBV11-2|TRBD2|TRBJ2-1
CASSSQLAGYNEQFF
>TRBV10-3|-|TRBJ1-5
CAISELGSNQPQHF
>TRBV7-7|-|TRBJ2-5
CASSADGEETQYF
>TRBV9|TRBD2|TRBJ2-3
CASSPLAASTDTQYF
>TRBV5-1|TRBD2|TRBJ2-1
CASSGGSGRAIDKQFF
>TRBV12-3/TRBV12-4|-|TRBJ2-1
CASSFPRGNEQFF
>TRBV18|-|TRBJ2-5
CASSRLTGEGETQYF
>TRBV18|TRBD2|TRBJ2-7
CASSPLSGRAYEQYF
>TRBV18|TRBD2|TRBJ2-7
CASFTPTSGSIEQYF
>TRBV7-6|TRBD2|TRBJ2-1
CASSPGLAGGRGGEQFF
>TRBV20-1|-|TRBJ1-6
CSARIIAGEPPLHF
>TRBV20-1|-|TRBJ2-3
CSASGSMGTDTQYF
>TRBV6-2/TRBV6-3|-|TRBJ1-5
CATTDGDNQPQHF
>TRBV12-3/TRBV12-4|-|TRBJ2-5
CASSPPGSPETQYF
>TRBV3-1|-|TRBJ1-3
CASSRGENTIYF
>TRBV24-1|-|TRBJ1-5
CATSDLKGDYNQPQHF
>TRBV9|-|TRBJ2-7
CASSVNPAEQYF
>TRBV6-1|-|TRBJ1-1
CASRTWGGGGTEAFF
>TRBV9|-|TRBJ2-5
CASSFKLGETKYF
>TRBV28|-|TRBJ2-5
CASTSRRDTLETQYF
>TRBV7-2|TRBD1|TRBJ2-5
CASRIPGTGVWETQYF
>TRBV12-5|-|TRBJ2-7
CASGLMGPSYEQYF